The next 3 T cell receptor beta chains were all read from a single sample in a study of a mutant IDH1 vaccine in newly diagnosed glioma. Specified time point: baseline, week 1 (first vaccination visit). The treatment: pre-vaccination baseline after standard-of-care therapy. TCRdb's copy holds only in-frame clones and misses some; the assay was immunoSEQ multiplex PCR. This sample has about 88,000 clones, with over 70% found just once. The sequencing here drew on PBMCs, taken from a glioma patient treated with radiotherapy, temozolomide or both. These receptors were collected from a man aged 35-49 years with glioma. Some clones in this sample may be carry-over from other donors' samples.

The rearrangement links TRBV5-1 to TRBJ1-2, with D possibly being TRBD1 (6 bases). Germline V gene data show CDR1 as SGHRS and CDR2 as YFSETQ. V dropped 0 bases and J dropped 3 bases, with 18 bases sitting between them. The CDR3 has 17 residues. The DNA for the CDR3 is TGCGCCAGCAGCTTGGCACTGGGGGCGCGTGGGGACTATGGCTACACCTTC. Residues: CASSLALGARGDYGYTF.

This chain uses TRBV6-5 with TRBJ1-6; D not certain. This CDR3 comprises 14 residues. Germline V CDR1 and CDR2: MNHEY, SVGAGI. V was shortened by 2 bases and J by 6 bases, with 8 bases between the two germline ends. The CDR3 nucleotides are TGTGCCAGCAGTTACCTGTCGGGTAATTCACCCCTCCACTTT. It yields the protein CASSYLSGNSPLHF.

This chain links TRBV19 with TRBJ2-6, with TRBD1 matching over 8 bases. The junction had 2 bases not matched to a gene; V was cut back by 6 bases and J by 4 bases. CDR1 and CDR2 (germline): LNHDA, SQIVND (reference sequence). The CDR3 loop spans 14 amino acids. CDR3 residues: CASRTGAGANVLTF. In nucleotides, the CDR3 is TGTGCCAGTAGGACAGGGGCGGGGGCCAACGTCCTGACTTTC.